A single T cell receptor (beta chain) is shown here with its context. This entry comes from a study of T cells expressing NK-cell markers. The germline CDR1 and CDR2 sequences are SQVTM and ANQGSEA. The CDR3 contains 15 residues. TCRdb processed the 5' RACE reads again and assigns one entry to each CDR3 protein, with no DNA. The sample totals over 100,000 distinct CDR3 sequences; its top ten clones hold roughly 20%. Source material: blood T cells: a sorted CD56 or NKG2C T cell subset, CD4+ or CD8+ T cells, or bulk PBMC T cells (not recorded which). This chain joins TRBV29-1 and TRBJ2-2; TCRdb picks TRBD2, but there is no DNA to check that call. The sequence came from a woman aged 18 to 75 in good health. This CDR3 is CSVEDRAGGPGELFF.